These 4 T cell receptor beta chains were sequenced from one sample in a study of blood T cell repertoires in COVID-19. Data came from immunoSEQ multiplex PCR; TCRdb stores just in-frame clones and leaves some out. The table records some 250,000 clones, over 65% of them present only once. The sample was peripheral blood. Source of these receptors: a woman older than 75 with acute or convalescent COVID-19.

The chain combines TRBV5-1 with TRBJ2-1; TRBD1 is a possible D gene (7 bases). The CDR3 length is 15 residues. The germline V gene encodes CDR1 SGHRS and CDR2 YFSETQ. V was clipped by 3 bases and J by 1 base, with 11 bases between them. The chain's CDR3 is CASSSQGGSYNEQFF. CDR3 nucleotide sequence: TGCGCCAGCAGCTCCCAGGGGGGTTCCTACAATGAGCAGTTCTTC.

This clone showed up many times. The chain employs TRBV3-1 (or the pseudogene TRBV3-2) and TRBJ1-2, with 11 positions matching TRBD1. The CDR3 is made up of 15 amino acids. The V gene's germline CDR1 is LGHDT and CDR2 YNNKEL (reference sequence). Trimming took 1 base from V and 4 from J; bases not matched to a gene: 2. DNA for the CDR3: TGTGCCAGCAGCCAAGGGACAGGGGGCGTCTATGGCTACACCTTC. Translation gives CASSQGTGGVYGYTF.

This clone was seen only once. This chain joins TRBV5-1 and TRBJ2-1; TRBD2 agrees at 8 bases. V trimming: 4 bases; J trimming: 6 bases; junction bases outside the gene matches: 9. Germline values: CDR1 SGHRS, CDR2 YFSETQ. The CDR3 runs to 15 residues. In DNA, the CDR3 is TGCGCCAGCAGCGTTAGCGGGGTCAAATCCAATGAGCAGTTCTTC. Translation gives CASSVSGVKSNEQFF.

This clone has just a few counts. The CDR3 end shows no conserved phenylalanine or tryptophan, and so a read error is likely. The limits of the CDR3 on the DNA are not certain, so only TCRdb's listed CDR3 is given. The CDR3 loop is CASSSREGARLEL. The rearrangement uses TRBV12-3 or TRBV12-4 and TRBJ1-4. The CDR3 length is 13 residues, termini included.